The rows below give T cell receptor beta chains drawn from one sample of a study of blood T cell repertoires in COVID-19. The table came from immunoSEQ multiplex PCR; TCRdb's copy has only in-frame clones and leaves some out. The sample has 100,000 to 150,000 clones; roughly 90% are singletons. Material: peripheral blood. The receptors come from a woman of 80 years or more with acute or convalescent COVID-19. Each CDR3 is given with its conserved first and last residue. D genes are given only for firm matches. The size entry is marked missing in some rows and otherwise reads once, few, many or a size class.

NA TRBJ1-1 NA TRBV6-6 TGTGCCAGCACAGCAACCAGGGGAAGCACTGAAGCTTTCTTT CASTATRGSTEAFF
NA TRBJ1-5 NA TRBV9 TGTGCCAGCAGCGTAGACGATCTGGCGCCCCAGCATTTT CASSVDDLAPQHF
TRBD2 TRBJ2-2 NA TRBV3-1/TRBV3-2 TGTGCCAGCAGCCGGGGACTAGCGCCTAAGCATTCCGGGGAGCTGTTTTTT CASSRGLAPKHSGELFF
TRBD2 TRBJ2-1 NA TRBV27 TGTGCCAGCAGCCGGGGACTAGCGGGAGTCTATGAGCAGTTCTTC CASSRGLAGVYEQFF
TRBD1 TRBJ2-7 NA TRBV7-6 TGTGCCAGCAGCCCTTGGTCGGGACAGGGGGCCTACGAGCAGTACTTC CASSPWSGQGAYEQYF
NA TRBJ1-5 NA TRBV7-9 TGTGCCAGCAGCAGGGGGGCCCCCAATCAGCCCCAGCATTTT CASSRGAPNQPQHF
TRBD2 TRBJ2-1 NA TRBV7-9 TGTGCCAGCAGCTTATATAGCGGGCTAACCTACAATGAGCAGTTCTTC CASSLYSGLTYNEQFF
NA TRBJ2-3 NA TRBV2 TGTGCCAGCAGTGTAGGGCGGGGAGGACTCACAGATACGCAGTATTTT CASSVGRGGLTDTQYF
TRBD2 TRBJ2-2 NA TRBV5-5 TGTGCCAGCAGGACAACGGGACTAGCGGACACCGGGGAGCTGTTTTTT CASRTTGLADTGELFF
NA TRBJ1-1 NA TRBV2 TGTGCCAGCAGCCGGACAGAACGATACACTGAAGCTTTCTTT CASSRTERYTEAFF
NA TRBJ2-7 NA TRBV20-1 TGCAGTGCTAGTAGGACAGTGCCGACCTACGAGCAGTACTTC CSASRTVPTYEQYF
NA TRBJ2-5 NA TRBV28 TGTGCCAGCAGCCCAGCCGGGACTGTCCAAGAGACCCAGTACTTC CASSPAGTVQETQYF
NA TRBJ1-1 NA TRBV7-6 TGTGCCAGCAGCCCCCTCGGACAGACCAACACTGAAGCTTTCTTT CASSPLGQTNTEAFF
NA TRBJ1-6 NA TRBV10-2 TGCGCCAGCAGTGAGTCGTTTGTCGGGGATAATTCACCCCTCCACTTT CASSESFVGDNSPLHF
TRBD1 TRBJ2-3 once TRBV10-3 TGTGCCATCAGGGGGACAGGACTTAGCACAGATACGCAGTATTTT CAIRGTGLSTDTQYF
NA TRBJ1-5 NA TRBV20-1 TGCAGTGCTAGTAAGTCAGGGGACAATCAGCCCCAGCATTTT CSASKSGDNQPQHF
TRBD2 TRBJ2-1 NA TRBV7-2 TGTGCCAGCAGCTTATCGGCTAGCGGGGGCTACAATGAGCAGTTCTTC CASSLSASGGYNEQFF
TRBD1 TRBJ1-2 NA TRBV20-1 TGCAGTGCAAGTGGGGTACAGGGGAAATATGGCTACACCTTC CSASGVQGKYGYTF
NA TRBJ2-2 few TRBV7-3 TGTGCCAGCAGCCCAGGAGGTAGCCGCAGCACCGGGGAGCTGTTTTTT CASSPGGSRSTGELFF
TRBD1 TRBJ1-5 NA TRBV6-5 TGTGCCAGCAGGAGGACAGGGGATAACAATCAGCCCCAGCATTTT CASRRTGDNNQPQHF
NA TRBJ2-7 few TRBV5-1 TGCGCCAGCAGCCCGGGCTACGAGCAGTACTTC CASSPGYEQYF
NA TRBJ2-7 NA TRBV6-5 TGTGCCAGCAGTTACGGCAGGGGTCACGAGCAGTACTTC CASSYGRGHEQYF
TRBD1 TRBJ2-1 NA TRBV5-4 TGTGCCAGTATGACAGGGCGGGACAATGAGCAGTTCTTC CASMTGRDNEQFF
NA TRBJ2-3 NA TRBV28 TGTGCCAGCACCGGGGGAGATACGCAGTATTTT CASTGGDTQYF
TRBD1 TRBJ1-1 NA TRBV7-9 TGTGCCAGCAGGGGACAGGGGATGAACACTGAAGCTTTCTTT CASRGQGMNTEAFF
TRBD2 TRBJ2-1 NA TRBV5-5 TGTGCCAGCAGATTGGCGGGAGGGCCGGACAATGAGCAGTTCTTC CASRLAGGPDNEQFF
TRBD1 TRBJ1-4 NA TRBV5-1 TGCGCCAGCAGCCCCGGGACAGTCGCAACTAATGAAAAACTGTTTTTT CASSPGTVATNEKLFF
TRBD1 TRBJ2-1 once TRBV11-1 TGTGCCAGCAGCTACCGGGACAGTAGGGCCAATGAGCAGTTCTTC CASSYRDSRANEQFF
TRBD1 TRBJ1-1 NA TRBV18 TGTGCCAGCTCACCGGGGACAGGGGGCGGCACTGAAGCTTTCTTT CASSPGTGGGTEAFF
NA TRBJ1-2 NA TRBV20-1 TGCAGTGCTAGCGGTGGCTACACCTTC CSASGGYTF
NA TRBJ1-1 NA TRBV5-6 TGTGCCAGCAGCTTGGGACAGAGACCTGAAGCTTTCTTT CASSLGQRPEAFF
NA TRBJ2-3 NA TRBV6-5 TGTGCCAGCAGTTCGATGGCGGGGCGGGTGGCGAGTACGCAGTATTTT CASSSMAGRVASTQYF
TRBD1 TRBJ2-7 NA TRBV2 TGTGCCAGCAGTGTCGGACAGGCGAGCTACGAGCAGTACTTC CASSVGQASYEQYF
TRBD1 TRBJ1-1 NA TRBV9 TGTGCCAGCAGCGTGACAGGGGGCATCACTGAAGCTTTCTTT CASSVTGGITEAFF
TRBD1 TRBJ1-5 NA TRBV2 TGTGCCAGCAGTGAAGGCAGGGGGCATCAGCCCCAGCATTTT CASSEGRGHQPQHF
TRBD2 TRBJ2-3 NA TRBV10-3 TGTGCCATCAGTGAGGGTGGCGGGAGGGCAGCAGATACGCAGTATTTT CAISEGGGRAADTQYF
NA TRBJ1-1 NA TRBV2 TGTGCCAGCAGTGTGTCGCAGGGAATGGGCACTGAAGCTTTCTTT CASSVSQGMGTEAFF
NA TRBJ2-5 NA TRBV18 TGTGCCAGCTCACCACCGGGGGCAGGGGAGACCCAGTACTTC CASSPPGAGETQYF
NA TRBJ1-5 NA TRBV19 TGTGCCAGTAGTAGGACGAGACAGGCCATTTATAGCAATCAGCCCCAGCATTTT CASSRTRQAIYSNQPQHF
NA TRBJ2-3 NA TRBV7-6 TGTGCCAGCAGCCCAGCGAGGGCTTACACAGATACGCAGTATTTT CASSPARAYTDTQYF
NA TRBJ2-1 NA TRBV5-4 TGTGCCAGCAGCTTGGCCTCAGGGGTGTTTGAGCAGTTCTTC CASSLASGVFEQFF
TRBD2 TRBJ2-3 NA TRBV5-1 TGCGCCAGCAGAAGGACTAGCGGGATCACAGATACGCAGTATTTT CASRRTSGITDTQYF
TRBD2 TRBJ2-2 once TRBV24-1 TGTGCCACCAATAGCGGGGAATCCGGGGAGCTGTTTTTT CATNSGESGELFF
TRBD2 TRBJ2-1 NA TRBV24-1 TGTGCCACCAGTGACCAATCAGGGACTAGCGGGAGCTTGGGGAATGAGCAGTTCTTC CATSDQSGTSGSLGNEQFF
NA TRBJ2-1 NA TRBV5-4 TGTGCCAGCAGCCGAGGACAAGAGCAGTTCTTC CASSRGQEQFF
NA TRBJ2-5 NA TRBV5-4 TGTGCCACCTCGACAGCTATCCAAGAGACCCAGTACTTC CATSTAIQETQYF
NA TRBJ2-2 NA TRBV3-1/TRBV3-2 TGTGCCAGCAGCCAAGCCGGCGGGGAGCTGTTTTTT CASSQAGGELFF
TRBD1 TRBJ2-2 NA TRBV15 TGTGCCACCAGCAGAGATCGACAGGGTCTTACGAACACCGGGGAGCTGTTTTTT CATSRDRQGLTNTGELFF
NA TRBJ2-7 NA TRBV2 TGTGCCAGCAGAGTCGCCACCTCGAGTGGGGCCGAGCAGTACTTC CASRVATSSGAEQYF
NA TRBJ1-2 NA TRBV7-9 TGTGCCAGCAGCTTGGGGGCTGGTGGCTACACCTTC CASSLGAGGYTF
TRBD2 TRBJ2-3 NA TRBV6-5 TGTGCCAGCAGTTACCGGCGGGGGGCCGCCACAGATACGCAGTATTTT CASSYRRGAATDTQYF
TRBD2 TRBJ2-7 NA TRBV5-1 TGCGCCAGCAGCAGGGAGGGCCACTCCTCCTACGAGCAGTACTTC CASSREGHSSYEQYF
TRBD2 TRBJ2-1 few TRBV7-8 TGTGCCAGCAGCTTAGATCCTAGCGGGAGCTCCTACAATGAGCAGTTCTTC CASSLDPSGSSYNEQFF
NA TRBJ2-2 NA TRBV5-1 TGCGCCAGCAGAACAACAGCCTGGAACACCGGGGAGCTGTTTTTT CASRTTAWNTGELFF
NA TRBJ1-1 NA TRBV28 TGTGCCAGCAGTTTTTTCAGGGTGGGTATAATAGAAATGAACACTGAAGCTTTCTTT CASSFFRVGIIEMNTEAFF
NA TRBJ2-1 once TRBV10-2 TGCGCCAGCAGTGAACAGGGAAGGAATGAGCAGTTCTTC CASSEQGRNEQFF
TRBD1 TRBJ2-1 NA TRBV18 TGTGCCAGCTCACCACGACAGGGGGGGATACTCTACAATGAGCAGTTCTTC CASSPRQGGILYNEQFF
NA TRBJ1-2 few TRBV4-3 TGCGCCAGCAGCCAAGACATGGGACAACTCCTCTTCTATGGCTACACCTTC CASSQDMGQLLFYGYTF
TRBD2 TRBJ2-3 NA TRBV7-3 TGTGCCAGCAGCTCCGGGGGGGATACGCAGTATTTT CASSSGGDTQYF
TRBD2 TRBJ2-3 NA TRBV27 TGTGCCAGCAGTTTATGGGGCGGGAGGGATAGCACAGATACGCAGTATTTT CASSLWGGRDSTDTQYF